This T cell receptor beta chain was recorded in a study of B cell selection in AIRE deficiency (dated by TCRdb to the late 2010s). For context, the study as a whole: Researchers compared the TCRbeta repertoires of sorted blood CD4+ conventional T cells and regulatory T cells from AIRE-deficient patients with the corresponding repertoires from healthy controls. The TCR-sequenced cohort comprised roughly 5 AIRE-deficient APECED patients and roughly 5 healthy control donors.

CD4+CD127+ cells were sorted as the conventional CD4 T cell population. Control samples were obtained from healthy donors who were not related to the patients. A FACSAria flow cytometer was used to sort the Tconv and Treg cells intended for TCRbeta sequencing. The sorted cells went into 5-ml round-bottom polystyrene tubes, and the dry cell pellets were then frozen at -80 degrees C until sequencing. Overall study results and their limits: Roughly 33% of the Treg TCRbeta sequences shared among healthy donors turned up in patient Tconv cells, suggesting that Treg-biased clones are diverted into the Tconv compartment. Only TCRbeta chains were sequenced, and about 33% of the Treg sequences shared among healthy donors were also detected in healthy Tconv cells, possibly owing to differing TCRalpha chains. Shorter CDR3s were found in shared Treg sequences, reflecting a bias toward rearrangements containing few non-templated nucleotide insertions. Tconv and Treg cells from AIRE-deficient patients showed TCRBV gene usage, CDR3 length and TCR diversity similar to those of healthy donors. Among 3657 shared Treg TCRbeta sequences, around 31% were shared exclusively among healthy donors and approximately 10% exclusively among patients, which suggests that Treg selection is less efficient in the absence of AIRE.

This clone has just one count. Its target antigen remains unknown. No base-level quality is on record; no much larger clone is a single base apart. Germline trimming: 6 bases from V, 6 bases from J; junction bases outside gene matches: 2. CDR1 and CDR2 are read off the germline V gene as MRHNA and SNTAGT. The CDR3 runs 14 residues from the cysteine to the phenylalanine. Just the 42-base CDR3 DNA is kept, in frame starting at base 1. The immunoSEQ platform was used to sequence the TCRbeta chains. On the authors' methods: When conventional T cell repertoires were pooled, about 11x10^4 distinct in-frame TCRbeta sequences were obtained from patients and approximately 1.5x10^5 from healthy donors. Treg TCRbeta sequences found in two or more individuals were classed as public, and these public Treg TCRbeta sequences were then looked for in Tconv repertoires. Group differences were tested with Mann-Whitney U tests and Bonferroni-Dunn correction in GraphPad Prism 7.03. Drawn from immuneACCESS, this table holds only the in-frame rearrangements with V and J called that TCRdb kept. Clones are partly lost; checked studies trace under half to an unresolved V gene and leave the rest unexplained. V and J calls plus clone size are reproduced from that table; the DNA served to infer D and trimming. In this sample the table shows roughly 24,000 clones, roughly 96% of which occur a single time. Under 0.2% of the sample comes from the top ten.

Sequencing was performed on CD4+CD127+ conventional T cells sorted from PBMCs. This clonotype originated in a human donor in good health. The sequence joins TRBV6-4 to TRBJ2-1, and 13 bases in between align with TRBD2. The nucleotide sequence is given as TGTGCCAGCAGCCGACTAGCGGGGGGCAATGAGCAGTTCTTC. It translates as CASSRLAGGNEQFF.